The 21 T cell receptor beta chains below come from one sample, sequenced in a study of shared clonotypes between healthy human individuals (dated by TCRdb to 2019 to 2021). Library prep was done by the immunoSEQ multiplex PCR assay. TCRdb provides this immuneACCESS table in a form limited to in-frame rearrangements. Some clones are lacking; in checked studies, under half of them reflect an unresolved V gene, and why the rest are absent is not known. The sample table holds about 380,000 clones, of which around 96% were seen once. The ten largest clonotypes hold approximately 0.32% of the sample. Sequencing was performed on memory CD8+ T cells sorted from blood. What the cell subset or site label conveys for this sample: CD45RO+ cells pooled with CCR7-negative TemRA cells. The receptors derive from a man between 25 and 39 years old in good health.

The chain carries TRBV18 and TRBJ1-4, with 8 bases lining up with TRBD1. The CDR3 runs 14 residues. J gave up 10 bases and V 3 bases, and 7 bases lay outside the gene matches. Germline V gene data show CDR1 as KGHSH and CDR2 as LQKENI. The CDR3: CASSPGQGGGKLFF. The CDR3 DNA follows: TGTGCCAGCTCACCCGGACAGGGAGGAGGAAAACTGTTTTTT.

This sequence joins TRBV27 and TRBJ2-7; D is unresolved. Between the trimmed V and J ends, which lost 0 bases and 0 bases, there was a span of 9 bases. The germline CDR1 and CDR2 sequences are MNHEY and SMNVEV (reference sequence). The CDR3 is 15 amino acids. CDR3 amino acids: CASSLSNYPSYEQYF. The CDR3 DNA follows: TGTGCCAGCAGTTTATCGAATTATCCCTCCTACGAGCAGTACTTC.

This chain joins TRBV5-1 and TRBJ2-2; 9 positions agree with TRBD2. This CDR3 has 16 residues. Trimming removed 0 bases from V and 0 bases from J; junction bases left unmatched: 0. Germline V gives CDR1 SGHRS, CDR2 YFSETQ. CDR3 coding DNA: TGCGCCAGCAGCTTGGGACTAGCGGCGAACACCGGGGAGCTGTTTTTT. The encoded protein is CASSLGLAANTGELFF. The variable domain in full, completed from reference TRBV5-1 and TRBJ2-2, reads KAGVTQTPRYLIKTRGQQVTLSCSPISGHRSVSWYQQTPGQGLQFLFEYFSETQRNKGNFPGRFSGRQFSNSRSEMNVSTLELGDSALYLCASSLGLAANTGELFFGEGSRLTVL.

The chain carries TRBV7-3 and TRBJ1-2; D might be TRBD1 (5 bases). Germline loops: CDR1 SGHTA, CDR2 FQGTGA. The germline V and J ends were trimmed by 5 bases and 1 base, with 11 bases remaining between them. The CDR3 spans 14 residues. The CDR3 reads CASSGLTVNYGYTF. The CDR3 coding sequence is TGTGCCAGCAGCGGGTTGACAGTTAACTATGGCTACACCTTC.

The chain recombines TRBV5-1 with TRBJ2-6; 7 bases line up with TRBD1. Trimming took 0 bases from V and 0 from J; bases not matched to a gene: 9. Per germline, CDR1 SGHRS and CDR2 YFSETQ. The CDR3 loop spans 19 amino acids. The CDR3 loop reads CASSLARDRPDSGANVLTF. For the CDR3, the DNA is TGCGCCAGCAGCTTGGCCCGGGACAGACCTGACTCTGGGGCCAACGTCCTGACTTTC.

The chain carries TRBV12-5 and TRBJ1-3; TRBD1 aligns across 7 bases. The CDR3 sequence is 16 residues long. V shed 7 bases, J shed 0 bases, and the junction held 9 bases outside the gene matches. Germline V gene lookup returns CDR1 LGHNT and CDR2 FRNRAP. Here the CDR3 reads CASAPDRPYSGNTIYF. As DNA, the CDR3 is TGTGCTAGTGCCCCGGACAGGCCCTACTCTGGAAACACCATATATTTT. The full variable domain, completed using reference TRBV12-5 and TRBJ1-3, is DARVTQTPRHKVTEMGQEVTMRCQPILGHNTVFWYRQTMMQGLELLAYFRNRAPLDDSGMPKDRFSAEMPDATLATLKIQPSEPRDSAVYFCASAPDRPYSGNTIYFGEGSWLTVV.

This chain connects TRBV28 to TRBJ2-7, with 7 bases that match TRBD1. This CDR3 has 15 amino acids. The germline V gene encodes CDR1 MDHEN and CDR2 SYDVKM. After removal of 8 bases from V and 3 bases from J, the junction contained 13 bases not matched to a gene. CDR3 nucleotides: TGTGCCAGCGGCCAAGACAGGGTTCCAGGCTACGAGCAGTACTTC. The encoded protein is CASGQDRVPGYEQYF.

This sequence joins TRBV7-2 and TRBJ2-2; 13 nucleotides agree with TRBD2. The CDR3 is 16 amino acids. V lost 3 bases to trimming and J lost 7 bases; unmatched junction nucleotides: 5. Germline V gene sequence: CDR1 SGHTA, CDR2 FQGNSA. The CDR3 reads CASSLGLAGSGGELFF. DNA for the CDR3: TGTGCCAGCAGCTTGGGACTAGCGGGATCGGGCGGGGAGCTGTTTTTT.

J is TRBJ2-7 and V is TRBV4-1; 7 bases are a match to TRBD2. The germline gives CDR1 MGHRA, CDR2 YSYEKL. The CDR3 consists of 17 residues. Losses at the gene ends were 0 bases for V and 4 bases for J; bases not matched to a gene: 12. CDR3 protein: CASSQDRYRGGKYEQYF. The CDR3 DNA is TGCGCCAGCAGCCAAGATCGGTATCGGGGAGGGAAGTACGAGCAGTACTTC.

This chain connects TRBV19 to TRBJ2-2, with a tentative D call TRBD1 (5 bases). Per germline, CDR1 LNHDA and CDR2 SQIVND (reference sequence). V was clipped by 2 bases and J by 4 bases, with 11 bases between them. The CDR3 loop spans 15 amino acids. In DNA, the CDR3 is TGTGCCAGTAGTATACCACAGGAATTCACCGGGGAGCTGTTTTTT. Translated, it gives CASSIPQEFTGELFF.

The sample holds one count of this clone. J is TRBJ1-5 and V is TRBV28; 7 positions agree with TRBD1. CDR3 length: 14 residues. Looked up from germline, CDR1 is MDHEN and CDR2 is SYDVKM. Trimming at V came to 2 bases and at J to 6 bases, leaving 4 bases not matched to a gene. The CDR3 sequence: CASSLRGHIQPQHF. CDR3 sequence (DNA): TGTGCCAGCAGTTTAAGGGGGCATATTCAGCCCCAGCATTTT.

The chain has TRBV6-6 and TRBJ2-7; D uncertain. The CDR3 has 14 amino acids. In germline, CDR1 is MNHNY, CDR2 SVGAGI (reference sequence). The V gene lost 7 bases and the J gene lost 3 bases, with 16 bases spanning the gap. CDR3 coding DNA: TGTGCCAGCACGGCATTGGGCGGCTTCTACGAGCAGTACTTC. It translates to CASTALGGFYEQYF.

The V call is TRBV28, the J call TRBJ2-1; a possible D gene is TRBD2 (5 bases). V lost 5 bases and J 8 bases, leaving 25 bases between the germline ends. Germline-derived CDR1 and CDR2 are MDHEN and SYDVKM. CDR3 length equals 17 residues. This chain's CDR3 is CASSLLNIAGPLDEQFF. The CDR3 DNA reads as TGTGCCAGCAGTCTCCTTAACATCGCGGGCCCCCTCGATGAGCAGTTCTTC. Supplemented by reference TRBV28 and TRBJ2-1, the full variable domain reads DVKVTQSSRYLVKRTGEKVFLECVQDMDHENMFWYRQDPGLGLRLIYFSYDVKMKEKGDIPEGYSVSREKKERFSLILESASTNQTSMYLCASSLLNIAGPLDEQFFGPGTRLTVL.

For this clone: Other DNA sequences within the sample encode an identical CDR3. The chain carries TRBV5-1 and TRBJ1-1; the D is unclear. Looked up from germline, CDR1 is SGHRS and CDR2 is YFSETQ. CDR3 length: 11 amino acids. Trimming removed 5 bases at V and 1 base at J, with 3 bases between. The CDR3 DNA reads as TGCGCCAGCAGAGCGAACACTGAAGCTTTCTTT. Protein product: CASRANTEAFF. Full variable domain (rest looked up from reference TRBV5-1 and TRBJ1-1): KAGVTQTPRYLIKTRGQQVTLSCSPISGHRSVSWYQQTPGQGLQFLFEYFSETQRNKGNFPGRFSGRQFSNSRSEMNVSTLELGDSALYLCASRANTEAFFGQGTRLTVV.

The CDR3 here is CASSGGVVGWGWEQYF. As DNA, the CDR3 is TGTGCCAGCAGTGGAGGAGTGGTTGGGTGGGGTTGGGAGCAGTACTTC. The rearrangement links TRBV6-4 to TRBJ2-7, with D unclear. V was pared by 4 bases and J by 7 bases, with 23 bases between. Looked up from germline, CDR1 is MRHNA and CDR2 is SNTAGT. The CDR3 has 16 residues.

The chain is built from TRBV7-9 and TRBJ1-3; D remains ambiguous. CDR3 length: 14 amino acids. V shed 4 bases and J shed 4 bases, with 11 bases lying between them. The V gene's germline CDR1 is SEHNR and CDR2 FQNEAQ (reference sequence). DNA of the CDR3: TGTGCCAGCAGCTCCTCATGGGCCGGAAACACCATATATTTT. This gives the protein CASSSSWAGNTIYF.

The chain recombines TRBV5-1 with TRBJ1-4; D gene uncertain. The CDR3 consists of 15 residues. Germline assignment: CDR1 SGHRS and CDR2 YFSETQ. Deletions cut 4 bases from V and 0 bases from J, with 10 bases between. The CDR3 bases are TGCGCCAGCAGCCCCGACGGATCAACTAATGAAAAACTGTTTTTT. Translated: CASSPDGSTNEKLFF.

This chain links TRBV30 with TRBJ2-7; 10 positions match TRBD2. J lost 5 bases, V lost 1 base, and 2 bases had no gene match. The CDR3 extends over 13 amino acids. Per germline, CDR1 GTSNPN and CDR2 SVGIG (reference sequence). CDR3 bases: TGTGCCTGGAGTGGCCTAGCGGGAGACGAGCAGTACTTC. It encodes CAWSGLAGDEQYF.

The rearrangement joins TRBV14 to TRBJ1-1; D ambiguous. This CDR3 is 12 amino acids long. Looked up from germline, CDR1 is SGHDN and CDR2 is FVKESK. V gave up 4 bases and J gave up 2 bases, with 5 bases separating them. CDR3 amino acids: CASSPRNTEAFF. CDR3 DNA sequence: TGTGCCAGCAGCCCCAGAAACACTGAAGCTTTCTTT.

The chain joins TRBV5-4 to TRBJ2-1; D not resolved. The CDR3 is 12 amino acids. Germline V gene data show CDR1 as SGHNT and CDR2 as YYREEE (reference sequence). V lost 2 bases and J lost 4, with 4 bases in between. For the CDR3, the DNA is TGTGCCAGCAGCTTACAGTACAATGAGCAGTTCTTC. This codes for CASSLQYNEQFF.

This clone was picked up one time. The chain combines TRBV5-4 with TRBJ2-7; 8 bases are a match to TRBD2. CDR1 and CDR2 (germline): SGHNT, YYREEE (reference sequence). The CDR3 has 13 residues. The junction had 1 base not matched to a gene; V was cut back by 3 bases and J by 2 bases. In DNA, the CDR3 is TGTGCCAGCAGCTCGGGACTAGCCTACGAGCAGTACTTC. Translating gives CASSSGLAYEQYF.